Below are 19 T cell receptor beta chains sequenced from a single sample in a study of T cell changes during pregnancy in multiple sclerosis. Produced via immunoSEQ multiplex PCR; TCRdb's table is partial and in-frame only. This sample has 61,000 or so clones, with just over 90% found just once. Sequenced material: CD4+ T cells from peripheral blood mononuclear cells, taken before pregnancy. The receptor set was obtained from a female donor with multiple sclerosis, enrolled in a pregnancy study.

The chain is built from TRBV5-4 and TRBJ2-1; TRBD2 aligns across 8 bases. This CDR3 has 14 amino acids. The V and J ends lost 5 bases and 6 bases, in that order; junction bases with no gene match: 7. The germline V gene encodes CDR1 SGHNT and CDR2 YYREEE (reference sequence). CDR3 bases: TGTGCCAGCAGGCCTGAAACTAGCGGCAATGAGCAGTTCTTC. Translation gives CASRPETSGNEQFF.

This clone was seen once. V is TRBV6-6 and J is TRBJ2-7, with D possibly being TRBD2 (5 bases). Germline CDR1 and CDR2: MNHNY and SVGAGI (reference sequence). This CDR3 contains 14 residues. V was pared by 6 bases and J by 4 bases, with 16 bases between. In DNA, the CDR3 is TGTGCCAGCAGCCTCGAGGGCAGTACTTACGAGCAGTACTTC. Protein product: CASSLEGSTYEQYF.

This chain links TRBV5-6 with TRBJ1-5, with 7 bases fitting TRBD1. The CDR3 runs to 15 residues. Germline assignment: CDR1 SGHDT and CDR2 YYEEEE. V lost 4 bases, J lost 6 bases, and 10 bases stayed unmatched. The CDR3 sequence: CASSLRQGRGQPQHF. CDR3 in DNA: TGTGCCAGCAGCCTGAGACAGGGCAGGGGTCAGCCCCAGCATTTT.

This clone was seen just once. The chain has TRBV21-1 and TRBJ2-2; the tabulated D call, TRBD1, remains unverified against the DNA. TRBV21-1 counts as a pseudogene. This CDR3 contains 13 residues. The CDR3 loop reads CASPGANTGELFF. Here the CDR3 DNA reads TGTGCCTCACCAGGGGCGAACACCGGGGAGCTGTTTTTT.

The CDR3 loop reads CASSERTSQETQYF. As DNA, the CDR3 is TGTGCCAGCAGTGAGCGGACTTCACAAGAGACCCAGTACTTC. The chain has TRBV6-1 and TRBJ2-5; perhaps TRBD2 as D (5 bases). The CDR3 runs to 14 residues. V was shortened by 3 bases and J by 2 bases, with 10 bases between the two germline ends. Germline V CDR1 and CDR2: MNHNS, SASEGT.

This clone has only one observation. The genes are TRBV13 and TRBJ1-1; 7 bases align to TRBD1. This CDR3 spans 13 amino acids. CDR1 PRHDT and CDR2 FYEKMQ come from the germline V gene (reference sequence). Trimming took 8 bases from V and 4 from J; bases not matched to a gene: 7. Here the CDR3 DNA reads TGTGCCAGCCGCACAGGGGTTGGCACTGAAGCTTTCTTT. Protein sequence: CASRTGVGTEAFF.

V and J are TRBV7-9 and TRBJ2-1; possible D gene TRBD2, 5 bases. CDR1 and CDR2 from the germline V gene are SEHNR and FQNEAQ (reference sequence). Trimming shortened V by 5 bases and J by 3 bases, and 17 bases separated the two germline ends. The CDR3 spans 16 residues. The CDR3 DNA sequence: TGTGCCAGCAGCGGGCGGACTGCAACCTTCTACAATGAGCAGTTCTTC. Protein product: CASSGRTATFYNEQFF. Full variable domain (remainder filled in from reference TRBV7-9 and TRBJ2-1): DTGVSQNPRHKITKRGQNVTFRCDPISEHNRLYWYRQTLGQGPEFLTYFQNEAQLEKSRLLSDRFSAERPKGSFSTLEIQRTEQGDSAMYLCASSGRTATFYNEQFFGPGTRLTVL.

This clone was recorded once. V is TRBV27 and J is TRBJ2-1, with D perhaps TRBD2 (6 bases). The CDR3 has 15 amino acids. V was trimmed by 5 bases and J by 3 bases, leaving 14 bases between them. CDR1 and CDR2 from the germline V gene are MNHEY and SMNVEV (reference sequence). The CDR3 loop is CASSLLAPHYNEQFF. Written as DNA, the CDR3 is TGTGCCAGCAGTCTGCTAGCGCCTCACTACAATGAGCAGTTCTTC.

The chain couples TRBV28 to TRBJ2-7, with 14 bases lining up with TRBD2. V was clipped by 7 bases and J by 4 bases; unmatched bases: 3. The CDR3 contains 14 residues. Germline CDR1 MDHEN, CDR2 SYDVKM. This CDR3 is CASKGTSGRYEQYF. In DNA, the CDR3 is TGTGCCAGCAAAGGGACTAGCGGGAGATACGAGCAGTACTTC.

This clone was counted once. The CDR3 nucleotides are TGTGCCAGCAGTTTCCCCTTAGGAGGGGACTATGGCTACACCTTC. Protein: CASSFPLGGDYGYTF. The chain has TRBV28 and TRBJ1-2, with a possible D match to TRBD1 (5 bases). V lost 3 bases and J lost 3, with 14 bases in between. Germline V lookup: CDR1 MDHEN, CDR2 SYDVKM. The CDR3 spans 15 residues.

The chain recombines TRBV23-1 with TRBJ1-5; D may be TRBD1 (5 bases). TRBV23-1 is given ORF status, its function remaining uncertain. The V gene lost 0 bases and the J gene lost 2 bases, with 20 bases spanning the gap. This CDR3 is 19 amino acids long. The CDR3 bases are TGCGCCAGCAGTCAATCAGGCTGGGGGGGGGAGGAATGCAATCAGCCCCAGCATTTT. This sequence encodes CASSQSGWGGEECNQPQHF.

The J gene is TRBJ1-2, the V gene TRBV5-4, with 7 bases that match TRBD1. Trimming removed 0 bases from V and 2 bases from J; junction bases left unmatched: 4. The germline V gene encodes CDR1 SGHNT and CDR2 YYREEE (reference sequence). This CDR3 spans 15 amino acids. CDR3 nucleotides: TGTGCCAGCAGCTTGGGGACAGGCGGCAACTATGGCTACACCTTC. Its translation: CASSLGTGGNYGYTF.

This clone was observed a handful of times. The chain carries TRBV18 and TRBJ1-1, with D maybe TRBD1 (6 bases). The CDR3 has 12 residues. The V gene lost 6 bases and the J gene lost 5 bases, with 10 bases spanning the gap. Germline-derived CDR1 and CDR2 are KGHSH and LQKENI. This chain's CDR3 is CASSYTGTEAFF. The CDR3 bases are TGTGCCAGCTCCTATACAGGGACTGAAGCTTTCTTT.

The chain has TRBV11-2 and TRBJ1-1, with unresolved D. Trimming shortened V by 1 base and J by 3 bases, and 6 bases separated the two germline ends. Germline-derived CDR1 and CDR2 are SGHAT and FQNNGV. The CDR3 runs to 13 residues. Here the CDR3 reads CASSLGGDTEAFF. Written as DNA, the CDR3 is TGTGCCAGCAGCTTAGGCGGGGACACTGAAGCTTTCTTT.

V gene TRBV5-1 combines with J gene TRBJ2-2; unclear D gene. V was pared by 0 bases and J by 7 bases, with 7 bases between. There are 13 residues in the CDR3. The germline CDR1 and CDR2 sequences are SGHRS and YFSETQ. The CDR3 protein is CASSLEILGELFF. As DNA, the CDR3 is TGCGCCAGCAGCTTGGAAATTCTCGGGGAGCTGTTTTTT.

The chain joins TRBV6-6 to TRBJ2-7, with 8 bases lining up with TRBD1. This CDR3 has 13 amino acids. Losses at the gene ends were 7 bases for V and 7 bases for J; bases not matched to a gene: 9. Per the germline V gene, CDR1 is MNHNY and CDR2 is SVGAGI (reference sequence). The CDR3 DNA follows: TGTGCCAGCACGACAGGGGCGCTTGGGGAGCAGTACTTC. Its translation: CASTTGALGEQYF.

The rearrangement joins TRBV28 to TRBJ1-1, with no clear D. The CDR3 extends over 12 amino acids. The V gene lost 4 bases and the J gene lost 3 bases, with 6 bases spanning the gap. CDR1 and CDR2 from the germline V gene are MDHEN and SYDVKM. CDR3 DNA: TGTGCCAGCAGTTCCCTTCACACTGAAGCTTTCTTT. Amino acid sequence: CASSSLHTEAFF.

The chain joins TRBV4-3 to TRBJ2-1, with D tentatively TRBD2 (5 bases). Trimming took off 3 bases at V and 5 bases at J, with 20 bases between the two ends. In germline, CDR1 is LGHNA, CDR2 YSLEER. This CDR3 spans 17 amino acids. This CDR3 is CASSHPMTNTRNNEQFF. CDR3 DNA: TGCGCCAGCAGCCACCCGATGACTAACACACGCAACAATGAGCAGTTCTTC.

This clone has a handful of counts. Here the CDR3 DNA reads TGTGCCAGCACGAGAGACAGGTTCTATGGCTACACCTTC. Its protein is CASTRDRFYGYTF. The chain employs TRBV7-2 and TRBJ1-2, with a weak D call TRBD1 (6 bases). This CDR3 contains 13 residues. The germline V and J ends were trimmed by 7 bases and 4 bases, with 13 bases remaining between them. The V gene's germline CDR1 is SGHTA and CDR2 FQGNSA.